These 10 T cell receptor beta chains originate from one sample sequenced in a study of OX40 agonist ivuxolimab in advanced cancers. The method was immunoSEQ multiplex PCR; TCRdb's version includes in-frame clones alone and lacks a portion of them. The table includes about 69,000 clones, 85% to 90% detected once. The sequencing here drew on CD4+ or CD8+ T cells sorted from blood, taken in a trial of the OX40 agonist ivuxolimab. These receptors were obtained from an adult with an advanced solid tumor such as melanoma, head and neck, liver or kidney cancer.

This chain connects TRBV29-1 to TRBJ2-5, with D perhaps assigned TRBD1 or TRBD2 (6 bases each). Trimming took off 2 bases at V and 5 bases at J, with 18 bases between the two ends. CDR1 and CDR2 (germline): SQVTM, ANQGSEA. The CDR3 runs to 15 residues. CDR3 amino acids: CSVELFLGGPETQYF. The DNA for the CDR3 is TGCAGCGTTGAACTCTTCTTAGGGGGGCCGGAGACCCAGTACTTC.

The rearrangement links TRBV28 to TRBJ1-2; 9 bases line up with TRBD1. With 5 bases clipped from V and 5 bases from J, the junction kept 3 bases outside the gene matches. The CDR3 length is 13 residues. CDR1 is MDHEN and CDR2 is SYDVKM in the germline V gene. This chain's CDR3 is CASSPTGGYGYTF. The DNA for the CDR3 is TGTGCCAGCAGTCCGACAGGGGGTTATGGCTACACCTTC.

V gene TRBV7-2 combines with J gene TRBJ2-3; D is unresolved. V dropped 5 bases and J dropped 4 bases, with 16 bases sitting between them. The germline V gene encodes CDR1 SGHTA and CDR2 FQGNSA. This CDR3 has 15 amino acids. The CDR3, as DNA: TGTGCCAGCAGCAAATGGCCCAGTTTAGCAGATACGCAGTATTTT. Protein product: CASSKWPSLADTQYF.

J is TRBJ2-5 and V is TRBV18; D possibly matches TRBD1 or TRBD2 (5 bases each). Trimming stripped 3 bases from V and 1 base from J, with 15 bases between. The CDR3 is 16 residues long. Germline CDR1 reads KGHSH; CDR2 reads LQKENI. CDR3 sequence (DNA): TGTGCCAGCTCACCCCCGGGGCATCGGGCCCAAGAGACCCAGTACTTC. Encoded protein: CASSPPGHRAQETQYF.

The chain recombines TRBV7-2 with TRBJ2-5, with 9 bases aligning to TRBD2. The ends lost 2 bases at V and 11 bases at J; junction bases unmatched: 12. In germline, CDR1 is SGHTA, CDR2 FQGNSA. The CDR3 extends over 15 amino acids. The CDR3 nucleotides are TGTGCCAGCAGCTTATGGAAGCGGGGGGATGAAGAGCAGTACTTC. Its translation is CASSLWKRGDEEQYF.

The J gene is TRBJ2-7, the V gene TRBV27, with TRBD2 as a possible D gene (6 bases). The germline V and J ends were trimmed by 1 base and 6 bases, with 10 bases remaining between them. The CDR3 length is 13 residues. CDR1 MNHEY and CDR2 SMNVEV come from the germline V gene (reference sequence). For the CDR3, the DNA is TGTGCCAGCAGTTTATTGAAGGGAGGCGAGCAGTACTTC. It yields the protein CASSLLKGGEQYF.

The chain carries TRBV6-1 and TRBJ2-7, with D tentatively TRBD2 (5 bases). CDR3 length equals 13 residues. V lost 5 bases, J lost 5 bases, and 13 bases lay in between. CDR1 is MNHNS, CDR2 SASEGT, per germline. CDR3 protein: CASSIASPNEQYF. The CDR3 DNA reads as TGTGCCAGCAGTATAGCTAGCCCCAACGAGCAGTACTTC.

The chain combines TRBV5-8 with TRBJ1-4, with no clear D. This CDR3 comprises 16 residues. The germline V and J ends were trimmed by 2 bases and 11 bases, with 22 bases remaining between them. Germline lookup yields CDR1 SGHTS and CDR2 YDEGEE. CDR3 bases: TGTGCCAGCAGCTTTTTATTCGCGGATGGACCCAAGAAACTGTTTTTT. This encodes CASSFLFADGPKKLFF.

A single count supports this clone. J is TRBJ2-7 and V is TRBV28; 12 positions agree with TRBD1. V gave up 6 bases and J gave up 4 bases; unmatched junction bases: 10. CDR3 length equals 16 residues. CDR1 and CDR2 from the germline V gene are MDHEN and SYDVKM. The CDR3 bases are TGTGCCAGCAGCGCCGCCAAGGGACAGGGGGCTTACGAGCAGTACTTC. Amino acid sequence: CASSAAKGQGAYEQYF.

This chain joins TRBV4-1 and TRBJ2-2; the D gene is possibly TRBD2 (6 bases). The germline V and J ends were trimmed by 8 bases and 4 bases, with 14 bases remaining between them. Germline V gene sequence: CDR1 MGHRA, CDR2 YSYEKL. The CDR3 is made up of 14 amino acids. The CDR3 coding sequence is TGCGCCAGCGTGTCGGGGGTAGGCACCGGGGAGCTGTTTTTT. Translating gives CASVSGVGTGELFF.